This T cell receptor (beta chain) was sequenced during a study of long-term antiretroviral therapy in people with HIV. The CDR3 has 14 residues. V was shortened by 0 bases and J by 5 bases, with 11 bases between the two germline ends. CDR1 and CDR2 (germline): SGHRS, YFSETQ. The assay, immunoSEQ v3.0, was run at survey level. Data came from immunoSEQ multiplex PCR; TCRdb stores just in-frame clones and leaves some out. The repertoire consists of about 24,000 clones, with around 81% occurring once and the leading ten covering more than 15%. J is TRBJ2-5 and V is TRBV5-1, with a tentative D call TRBD2 (5 bases). This receptor was taken from a woman between 18 and 29 years old with HIV. The material was unsorted PBMCs, obtained at the start of antiretroviral therapy, before treatment. The chain's CDR3 is CASSLGVSGETQYF. As DNA, the CDR3 is TGCGCCAGCAGCTTGGGCGTCTCGGGGGAGACCCAGTACTTC.